These 14 T cell receptor beta chains originate from one sample sequenced in a study of pediatric ulcerative colitis. Data came from immunoSEQ multiplex PCR; TCRdb stores just in-frame clones and leaves some out. The data show approximately 6,300 clones, roughly nine tenths seen once. Sequenced: blood. The receptors here all came from a girl aged 5 to 17 who was a control in a study of pediatric ulcerative colitis.

The chain employs TRBV15 and TRBJ2-1, with D hard to call. The germline gives CDR1 LNHNV, CDR2 YYDKDF (reference sequence). This CDR3 has 16 residues. V was trimmed by 0 bases and J by 4 bases, leaving 13 bases between them. This chain's CDR3 is CATSRDPSILYNEQFF. The CDR3 coding sequence is TGTGCCACCAGCAGAGATCCGAGTATATTATACAATGAGCAGTTCTTC.

The chain combines TRBV7-9 with TRBJ1-1, with D possibly matching TRBD1 (5 bases). The length of the CDR3 is 14 residues. Germline lookup yields CDR1 SEHNR and CDR2 FQNEAQ (reference sequence). V lost 3 bases, J lost 5 bases, and 13 bases lay in between. The CDR3 loop reads CASSFWGEGTEAFF. CDR3 in DNA: TGTGCCAGCAGCTTCTGGGGAGAGGGGACTGAAGCTTTCTTT. Variable domain in full (rest from reference TRBV7-9 and TRBJ1-1): DTGVSQNPRHKITKRGQNVTFRCDPISEHNRLYWYRQTLGQGPEFLTYFQNEAQLEKSRLLSDRFSAERPKGSFSTLEIQRTEQGDSAMYLCASSFWGEGTEAFFGQGTRLTVV.

The chain is built from TRBV15 and TRBJ1-2, with no clear D. The germline V and J ends were trimmed by 0 bases and 4 bases, with 6 bases remaining between them. The CDR3 loop spans 13 amino acids. Germline CDR1 LNHNV, CDR2 YYDKDF (reference sequence). The DNA for the CDR3 is TGTGCCACCAGCAGAGACAGTCCCTATGGCTACACCTTC. This codes for CATSRDSPYGYTF.

This clone was picked up one time. V gene TRBV5-1 combines with J gene TRBJ2-5, with a possible D match to TRBD2 (6 bases). Deletions cut 5 bases from V and 1 base from J, with 12 bases between. Looked up from germline, CDR1 is SGHRS and CDR2 is YFSETQ. This CDR3 region has 14 residues. This CDR3 reads CASRLTGVQETQYF. The DNA of the CDR3 is TGCGCCAGCAGGTTAACGGGGGTCCAAGAGACCCAGTACTTC.

V gene TRBV19 combines with J gene TRBJ2-6; possibly TRBD2 for D (5 bases). The CDR3 is made up of 19 amino acids. The V gene lost 0 bases and the J gene lost 0 bases, with 15 bases spanning the gap. Germline assignment: CDR1 LNHDA and CDR2 SQIVND (reference sequence). CDR3: CASSIDWTEDPSGANVLTF. Here the CDR3 DNA reads TGTGCCAGTAGTATAGATTGGACTGAGGATCCCTCTGGGGCCAACGTCCTGACTTTC.

The chain links TRBV27 to TRBJ1-5; D not certain. Germline V gene sequence: CDR1 MNHEY, CDR2 SMNVEV (reference sequence). The CDR3 has 15 amino acids. V lost 3 bases and J lost 1, with 10 bases in between. The CDR3 spells CASSLGSQSNQPQHF. In DNA form, the CDR3 reads TGTGCCAGCAGTTTGGGCAGTCAGAGCAATCAGCCCCAGCATTTT.

This chain connects TRBV5-4 to TRBJ2-7; possible D gene TRBD2, 5 bases. Trimming pared 4 bases from V and 9 bases from J, leaving 14 bases between. The CDR3 spans 12 residues. Looked up from germline, CDR1 is SGHNT and CDR2 is YYREEE (reference sequence). The DNA of the CDR3 is TGTGCCAGCAGCCCGAGCCCGGGGTCGCAGTACTTC. Translating it yields CASSPSPGSQYF.

This clone was counted between two and nine times. This chain connects TRBV28 to TRBJ1-2; no reliable D call. CDR1 is MDHEN, CDR2 SYDVKM, per germline. The CDR3 length is 13 residues. V lost 4 bases and J lost 4, with 10 bases in between. The CDR3 spells CASSSPVPYGYTF. The CDR3 DNA is TGTGCCAGCAGTTCGCCCGTACCCTATGGCTACACCTTC.

The gene calls are TRBV29-1 and TRBJ2-5; the D is unclear. CDR3 length: 12 residues. Looked up from germline, CDR1 is SQVTM and CDR2 is ANQGSEA. V was cut by 3 bases and J by 5 bases, with 10 bases left in between. CDR3 sequence: CSVEAQRETQYF. CDR3 nucleotides: TGCAGCGTTGAGGCCCAAAGGGAGACCCAGTACTTC.

V and J are TRBV19 and TRBJ2-5; TRBD1 matches 10 bases. CDR3 length: 16 residues. V gave up 6 bases and J gave up 5 bases; unmatched junction bases: 12. Germline V lookup: CDR1 LNHDA, CDR2 SQIVND (reference sequence). CDR3 nucleotide sequence: TGTGCCAGTAGCCCCCGTGGGACAGGGGTGGCGGAGACCCAGTACTTC. It specifies CASSPRGTGVAETQYF.

The V gene is TRBV5-1, the J gene TRBJ2-2; 15 bases are shared with TRBD2. The ends lost 4 bases at V and 1 base at J; junction bases unmatched: 5. Germline values: CDR1 SGHRS, CDR2 YFSETQ. This CDR3 spans 18 amino acids. CDR3 nucleotides: TGCGCCAGCAGCCCCGGGACTAGCGGGAGGATGAACACCGGGGAGCTGTTTTTT. It yields the protein CASSPGTSGRMNTGELFF. The full variable domain, its missing parts supplied by reference TRBV5-1 and TRBJ2-2, is KAGVTQTPRYLIKTRGQQVTLSCSPISGHRSVSWYQQTPGQGLQFLFEYFSETQRNKGNFPGRFSGRQFSNSRSEMNVSTLELGDSALYLCASSPGTSGRMNTGELFFGEGSRLTVL.

The chain is built from TRBV2 and TRBJ2-1; TRBD2 might be the D (6 bases). This CDR3 is 16 amino acids long. Per the germline V gene, CDR1 is SNHLY and CDR2 is FYNNEI. The V end lost 6 bases, the J end lost 1 base, and 16 bases lay between the germline ends. The CDR3 region is CASRGGSGRSYNEQFF. As DNA, the CDR3 is TGTGCCAGCAGGGGGGGTAGCGGTCGGTCCTACAATGAGCAGTTCTTC.

This clone was recorded a few times. V usage is TRBV9 and J usage is TRBJ1-4; 7 bases are a match to TRBD1. The CDR3 length is 15 residues. From germline, CDR1 is SGDLS and CDR2 YYNGEE. J was trimmed by 4 bases and V by 3 bases; bases with no gene match: 6. For the CDR3, the DNA is TGTGCCAGCAGCGCTAAGGGACAGATTAATGAAAAACTGTTTTTT. Amino acids: CASSAKGQINEKLFF.

The V gene is TRBV11-2, the J gene TRBJ2-1; the match to TRBD2 covers 11 bases. Germline CDR1 SGHAT, CDR2 FQNNGV. This CDR3 comprises 15 residues. Germline trimming cut 4 bases from V and 5 bases from J; bases unmatched to any gene: 4. Written as DNA, the CDR3 is TGTGCCAGCAGCTGGGGGACTAGCGGAAACAATGAGCAGTTCTTC. It is translated as CASSWGTSGNNEQFF.